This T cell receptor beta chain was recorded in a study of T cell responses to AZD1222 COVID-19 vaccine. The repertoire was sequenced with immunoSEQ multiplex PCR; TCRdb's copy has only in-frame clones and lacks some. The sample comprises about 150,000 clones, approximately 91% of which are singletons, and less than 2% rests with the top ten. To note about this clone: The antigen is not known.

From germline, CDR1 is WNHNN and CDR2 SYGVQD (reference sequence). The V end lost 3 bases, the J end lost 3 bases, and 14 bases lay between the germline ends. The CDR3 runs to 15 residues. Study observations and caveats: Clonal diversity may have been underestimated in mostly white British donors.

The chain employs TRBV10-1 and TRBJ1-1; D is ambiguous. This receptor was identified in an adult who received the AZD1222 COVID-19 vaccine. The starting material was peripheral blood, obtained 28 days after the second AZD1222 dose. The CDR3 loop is CASSDRAQADTEAFF. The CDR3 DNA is TGCGCCAGCAGTGATAGAGCCCAGGCGGACACTGAAGCTTTCTTT.